This is a list of T cell receptor beta chains from one sample in a study of blood T cells in healthy people across ages. TCRdb called the 5' RACE reads again in MiXCR, with one record for every CDR3 protein. Of fewer than 2 million distinct CDR3 sequences listed, 35% to 50% are singletons. The sequenced material came from blood. These TCRs come from a human donor in good health. The CDR3 runs from the conserved cysteine through the conserved F or W. The order of the fields is clone size, V gene, J gene, D gene, CDR3 DNA, CDR3 protein. The D gene is left open where the match is weak. The size of a clone is reported for some rows only, either as once, few or many, or as a class for expanded clones.

clone size: once
V gene: TRBV20-1
J gene: TRBJ2-7
D gene: -
CDR3 DNA: TGCAGTGCTAGAGATCCTTTTCGGAGGGCCTACGAGCAGTACTTC
CDR3 protein: CSARDPFRRAYEQYF

clone size: few
V gene: TRBV29-1
J gene: TRBJ2-3
D gene: TRBD1
CDR3 DNA: TGCAGCGTTGAAGGGACAGGCTTCACAGATACGCAGTATTTT
CDR3 protein: CSVEGTGFTDTQYF

clone size: once
V gene: TRBV2
J gene: TRBJ2-3
D gene: TRBD2
CDR3 DNA: TGTGCCAGCAGTGATTCAAGACTAGCGGGCACAGATACGCAGTATTTT
CDR3 protein: CASSDSRLAGTDTQYF

clone size: few
V gene: TRBV4-3
J gene: TRBJ2-1
D gene: TRBD2
CDR3 DNA: TGCGCCAGCAGCCAAGATTCGGCTAGCGGGGGGTACAATGAGCAGTTCTTC
CDR3 protein: CASSQDSASGGYNEQFF

clone size: -
V gene: TRBV4-1
J gene: TRBJ2-7
D gene: TRBD1
CDR3 DNA: TGCGCCAGCAGCCAGCTGATGATGTCGGGACAGGGGGACGAGCAGTACTTC
CDR3 protein: CASSQLMMSGQGDEQYF

clone size: -
V gene: TRBV4-2
J gene: TRBJ1-1
D gene: TRBD1
CDR3 DNA: TGTGCCAGCAGCCATATACCGGGACAGGGGGCCTCCGGGGACACTGAAGCTTTCTTT
CDR3 protein: CASSHIPGQGASGDTEAFF

clone size: -
V gene: TRBV6-5
J gene: TRBJ2-3
D gene: TRBD1
CDR3 DNA: TGTGCCAGCAGTCACAGGGGTGAAGCAGATACGCAGTATTTT
CDR3 protein: CASSHRGEADTQYF

clone size: -
V gene: TRBV6-5
J gene: TRBJ2-1
D gene: -
CDR3 DNA: TGTGCCAGCAGTTATCGAACAGGAGACTACAATGAGCAGTTCTTC
CDR3 protein: CASSYRTGDYNEQFF

clone size: -
V gene: TRBV4-1
J gene: TRBJ2-3
D gene: -
CDR3 DNA: TGCGCCAGCAGCCAGAGGGGGAGCACAGATACGCAGTGTTTT
CDR3 protein: CASSQRGSTDTQCF

clone size: -
V gene: TRBV18
J gene: TRBJ1-1
D gene: -
CDR3 DNA: TGTGCCAGCTCACCCCTGGACAAGAACACTGAAGCTTTCTTT
CDR3 protein: CASSPLDKNTEAFF

clone size: -
V gene: TRBV12-3/TRBV12-4
J gene: TRBJ1-6
D gene: TRBD1
CDR3 DNA: TGTGCCAGCAGTTTAAGGGACAGGGGTTCATCACCCCTCCACTTT
CDR3 protein: CASSLRDRGSSPLHF

clone size: once
V gene: TRBV18
J gene: TRBJ1-5
D gene: -
CDR3 DNA: TGTGCCAGCTCCACTAACCAGGGGCGGGGACAGCCCCAGCATTTT
CDR3 protein: CASSTNQGRGQPQHF

clone size: few
V gene: TRBV7-2
J gene: TRBJ2-4
D gene: -
CDR3 DNA: TGTGCCAGCAGCATCCGGACGGGGAAAGCGGAGCAGTACTTC
CDR3 protein: CASSIRTGKAEQYF

clone size: -
V gene: TRBV4-2
J gene: TRBJ2-3
D gene: -
CDR3 DNA: TGTGCCAGCAGCCTCCCCCCCCGGGGAGAATTCACAGATACGCAGTATTTT
CDR3 protein: CASSLPPRGEFTDTQYF

clone size: -
V gene: TRBV7-9
J gene: TRBJ2-7
D gene: -
CDR3 DNA: TGTGCCAGCAGCTTAGATATGGGTGACGAGCAGTACTTC
CDR3 protein: CASSLDMGDEQYF

clone size: -
V gene: TRBV18
J gene: TRBJ2-3
D gene: -
CDR3 DNA: TGTGCCAGCTCACCCGGGACGATCACAGATGCGCAGTATTTT
CDR3 protein: CASSPGTITDAQYF

clone size: -
V gene: TRBV6-2/TRBV6-3
J gene: TRBJ2-7
D gene: -
CDR3 DNA: TGTGCCAGCAGTTCCGCCGGGATTGGGGGTTCCTACGAGCAGTACTTC
CDR3 protein: CASSSAGIGGSYEQYF

clone size: -
V gene: TRBV6-1
J gene: TRBJ1-1
D gene: -
CDR3 DNA: TGTGCCAGCATCCACAACACTAAGGTTGGGGCTTCGGCTGAAGCTTTCTTT
CDR3 protein: CASIHNTKVGASAEAFF

clone size: -
V gene: TRBV3-1
J gene: TRBJ2-4
D gene: TRBD1
CDR3 DNA: TGTGCCAGCAGCCAAGTGGGGACAGGGTGGACCAAAAACATTCAGTACTTC
CDR3 protein: CASSQVGTGWTKNIQYF

clone size: few
V gene: TRBV4-1
J gene: TRBJ2-3
D gene: TRBD1
CDR3 DNA: TGCGCCAGCAGCCTGGGACAGGGGGGCAAAGATACGCAGTATTTT
CDR3 protein: CASSLGQGGKDTQYF

clone size: -
V gene: TRBV12-3/TRBV12-4
J gene: TRBJ2-3
D gene: TRBD2
CDR3 DNA: TGTGCCAGCAGTACGCGGGGGGCCACAGATACGCAGTATTTT
CDR3 protein: CASSTRGATDTQYF

clone size: -
V gene: TRBV7-7
J gene: TRBJ2-5
D gene: -
CDR3 DNA: TGTGCTAGCAGCGCCCGAGCTCGACAGCAAGAGACCCAGTACTTC
CDR3 protein: CASSARARQQETQYF